This is a list of T cell receptor beta chains from one sample in a study of spatial heterogeneity in lung cancer. One entry per CDR3 protein, called by TCRdb with MiXCR from the 5' RACE reads. Among some 41,000 distinct CDR3 sequences listed, approximately 6.2% were seen once. The sample was PBMCs, taken at surgery. The receptors shown here come from a female donor with early-stage non-small cell lung cancer. Each CDR3 is given with its conserved first and last residue. The D gene is left open where the match is weak. Where a row states a size, it is once, few, many or the class of an expanded clone; other rows omit it.

V gene	clone size	D gene	J gene	CDR3 DNA	CDR3 protein
TRBV6-5	many	-	TRBJ1-2	TGTGCCAGCTCCCAAGGGGACTATGGCTACACCTTC	CASSQGDYGYTF
TRBV27	few	-	TRBJ2-3	TGTGCCAGCAGTACAAACAGGGTAGGGGTCGTCACAGATACGCAGTATTTT	CASSTNRVGVVTDTQYF
TRBV5-1	-	-	TRBJ2-7	TGCGCCAGCAGCTTGGATGGGAACGAGCAGTACTTC	CASSLDGNEQYF
TRBV12-3/TRBV12-4	many	TRBD1	TRBJ2-2	TGTGCCAGCAGACCGGGACAGGTTCTCACCGGGGAGCTGTTTTTT	CASRPGQVLTGELFF
TRBV7-9	many	TRBD1	TRBJ2-5	TGTGCCAGCAGTTCCCGACCAGGACAGGGGGCCTCGGCGACCCAGTACTTC	CASSSRPGQGASATQYF
TRBV5-1	few	-	TRBJ2-5	TGCGCCAGCAGCCCGGGGGGCAACCAAGAGACCCAGTACTTC	CASSPGGNQETQYF
TRBV5-1	few	-	TRBJ2-1	TGCGCCAGCAGCTTGGGTACCAGCGCGACCTACAATGAGCAGTTCTTC	CASSLGTSATYNEQFF
TRBV7-2	many	-	TRBJ2-3	TGTGCCAGCAGCTTAACTAGCCCCATTTTGGATACGCAGTATTTT	CASSLTSPILDTQYF
TRBV20-1	few	TRBD1	TRBJ1-1	TGCAGTGCGGAAGACAGGGCTGCTGAAGCTTTCTTT	CSAEDRAAEAFF
TRBV5-1	many	-	TRBJ2-4	TGCGCCAGCAGCTCCATGGGCCCGGACAAAAACATTCAGTACTTC	CASSSMGPDKNIQYF
TRBV28	many	-	TRBJ2-7	TGTGCCACCACCGGCGCGGGGAGGTTGTTGAAGCAGTACTTC	CATTGAGRLLKQYF
TRBV10-1	few	TRBD2	TRBJ2-5	TGCGCCAGCAGTGAGGGGCCCGGGACTAGTCAAGAGACCCAGTACTTC	CASSEGPGTSQETQYF
TRBV6-5	-	-	TRBJ1-6	TGTGCCAGCAGTTACGGGGGGTTCGCCTATAATTCACCCCTCCACTTT	CASSYGGFAYNSPLHF
TRBV6-2/TRBV6-3	many	-	TRBJ1-3	TGTGCCAGCAGTTCTCGCGGCCCGGCTTCTGGAAACACCATATATTTT	CASSSRGPASGNTIYF
TRBV3-1	-	-	TRBJ1-2	TGTGCCGCGAACCGGGCTCCAAACTATGGCTACACCTTC	CAANRAPNYGYTF
TRBV5-6	many	-	TRBJ2-3	TGTGCCAGCAGCTTCTATACAGGCACAGATACGCAGTATTTT	CASSFYTGTDTQYF
TRBV29-1	few	-	TRBJ1-5	TGCAGCGTTGAAGATTCGGGTCAGCCCCAGCATTTT	CSVEDSGQPQHF
TRBV7-9	many	-	TRBJ1-1	TGTGCCAGCAGCAAGGCAGGGGACACTGAAGCTTTCTTT	CASSKAGDTEAFF
TRBV5-1	-	TRBD1	TRBJ2-1	TGCGCCAGCAGCTCAGACGTGACAGGGGCTACCTACAATGAGCAGTTCTTC	CASSSDVTGATYNEQFF
TRBV7-9	few	-	TRBJ2-2	TGTGCCAGCAGCCTTAGGAGGCCTAAGAGGGACACCGGGGAGCTGTTTTTT	CASSLRRPKRDTGELFF
TRBV4-1	many	TRBD1	TRBJ2-2	TGCGCCAGCAGCCAAGTCGAAATAGTCGGGACAGGAGAAACCGGGGAGCTGTTTTTT	CASSQVEIVGTGETGELFF
TRBV7-3	many	-	TRBJ2-2	TGTGCCAGCAGCTTAAGGACGACCGGGGAGCTGTTTTTT	CASSLRTTGELFF
TRBV6-5	many	-	TRBJ1-5	TGTGCCAGCAGTTACTCAGGTCCGCTCAATCAGCCCCAGCATTTT	CASSYSGPLNQPQHF
TRBV20-1	many	-	TRBJ2-1	TGCAGTGTACTCCCCTACAATGAGCAGTTCTTC	CSVLPYNEQFF
TRBV18	many	-	TRBJ1-4	TGTGCCAGCTCACCAGTCGGAGAAAAACTGTTTTTT	CASSPVGEKLFF
TRBV7-2	many	-	TRBJ1-5	TGTGCCAGCAGCCCGAGTGGTCAGCCCCAGCATTTT	CASSPSGQPQHF
TRBV12-3/TRBV12-4	many	-	TRBJ2-5	TGTGCCAGCAGTATGGGAGGGACCCAGTACTTC	CASSMGGTQYF
TRBV7-9	-	TRBD1	TRBJ1-6	TGTGCCAGCAGCCTGGGACAGGGTTTTTATAATTCACCCCTCCACTTT	CASSLGQGFYNSPLHF
TRBV10-2	-	-	TRBJ1-1	TGCGCCAGCAGTGAGGTATGGAACACTGAAGCTTTCTTT	CASSEVWNTEAFF
TRBV7-9	many	-	TRBJ1-2	TGTGCCAGCGCGGGGATGAAGGGCTATGGCTACACCTTC	CASAGMKGYGYTF
TRBV18	few	-	TRBJ1-5	TGTGCCAGCTCACCACCGGGGAGCCTAAATCAGCCCCAGCATTTT	CASSPPGSLNQPQHF
TRBV20-1	few	-	TRBJ1-5	TGCAGTGCTACAAGGGGGAATCAGCCCCAGCATTTT	CSATRGNQPQHF
TRBV7-6	many	TRBD1	TRBJ2-7	TGTGCCAGCAGCTTAGCCGGGACAGGAGCCCACGAGCAGTACTTC	CASSLAGTGAHEQYF